The text below deals with one T cell receptor (beta chain). The germline gives CDR1 SGHKS, CDR2 YYEKEE (reference sequence). J gave up 8 bases and V 3 bases, and 10 bases lay outside the gene matches. The CDR3 has 15 residues. The PCR was carried out with 60 Vbeta primers and 13 Jbeta primers. Repertoires were generated with immunoSEQ multiplex PCR, while TCRdb's copy carries only in-frame clones and drops some. The sample has more than 95,000 clones, more than 75% seen once. This sample was taken from a study of cytomegalovirus exposure and HLA in healthy donors. Sequenced material: PBMCs. The genes are TRBV5-5 and TRBJ1-4, with 7 bases aligning to TRBD1. This TCR came from a man aged 35-49 years in good health and CMV-seronegative. In DNA form, the CDR3 reads TGTGCCAGCAGCTCCGGAGGGGGCCCACGGGAAAAACTGTTTTTT. This encodes CASSSGGGPREKLFF.